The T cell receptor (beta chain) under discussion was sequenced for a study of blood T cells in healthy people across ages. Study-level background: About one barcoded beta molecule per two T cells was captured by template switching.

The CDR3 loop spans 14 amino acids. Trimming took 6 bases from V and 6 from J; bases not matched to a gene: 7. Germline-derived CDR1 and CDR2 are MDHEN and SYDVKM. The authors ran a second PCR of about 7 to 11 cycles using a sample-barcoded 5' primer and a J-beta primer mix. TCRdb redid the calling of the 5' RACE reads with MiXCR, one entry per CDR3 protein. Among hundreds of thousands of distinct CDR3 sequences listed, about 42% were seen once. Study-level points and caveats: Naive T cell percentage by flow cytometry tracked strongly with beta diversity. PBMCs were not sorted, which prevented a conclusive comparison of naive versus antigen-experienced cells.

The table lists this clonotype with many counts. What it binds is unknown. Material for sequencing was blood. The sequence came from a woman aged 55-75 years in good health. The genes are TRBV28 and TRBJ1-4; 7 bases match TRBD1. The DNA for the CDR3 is TGTGCCAGCAGCCTCCGCAGGGGGGATGAAAAACTGTTTTTT. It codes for CASSLRRGDEKLFF.